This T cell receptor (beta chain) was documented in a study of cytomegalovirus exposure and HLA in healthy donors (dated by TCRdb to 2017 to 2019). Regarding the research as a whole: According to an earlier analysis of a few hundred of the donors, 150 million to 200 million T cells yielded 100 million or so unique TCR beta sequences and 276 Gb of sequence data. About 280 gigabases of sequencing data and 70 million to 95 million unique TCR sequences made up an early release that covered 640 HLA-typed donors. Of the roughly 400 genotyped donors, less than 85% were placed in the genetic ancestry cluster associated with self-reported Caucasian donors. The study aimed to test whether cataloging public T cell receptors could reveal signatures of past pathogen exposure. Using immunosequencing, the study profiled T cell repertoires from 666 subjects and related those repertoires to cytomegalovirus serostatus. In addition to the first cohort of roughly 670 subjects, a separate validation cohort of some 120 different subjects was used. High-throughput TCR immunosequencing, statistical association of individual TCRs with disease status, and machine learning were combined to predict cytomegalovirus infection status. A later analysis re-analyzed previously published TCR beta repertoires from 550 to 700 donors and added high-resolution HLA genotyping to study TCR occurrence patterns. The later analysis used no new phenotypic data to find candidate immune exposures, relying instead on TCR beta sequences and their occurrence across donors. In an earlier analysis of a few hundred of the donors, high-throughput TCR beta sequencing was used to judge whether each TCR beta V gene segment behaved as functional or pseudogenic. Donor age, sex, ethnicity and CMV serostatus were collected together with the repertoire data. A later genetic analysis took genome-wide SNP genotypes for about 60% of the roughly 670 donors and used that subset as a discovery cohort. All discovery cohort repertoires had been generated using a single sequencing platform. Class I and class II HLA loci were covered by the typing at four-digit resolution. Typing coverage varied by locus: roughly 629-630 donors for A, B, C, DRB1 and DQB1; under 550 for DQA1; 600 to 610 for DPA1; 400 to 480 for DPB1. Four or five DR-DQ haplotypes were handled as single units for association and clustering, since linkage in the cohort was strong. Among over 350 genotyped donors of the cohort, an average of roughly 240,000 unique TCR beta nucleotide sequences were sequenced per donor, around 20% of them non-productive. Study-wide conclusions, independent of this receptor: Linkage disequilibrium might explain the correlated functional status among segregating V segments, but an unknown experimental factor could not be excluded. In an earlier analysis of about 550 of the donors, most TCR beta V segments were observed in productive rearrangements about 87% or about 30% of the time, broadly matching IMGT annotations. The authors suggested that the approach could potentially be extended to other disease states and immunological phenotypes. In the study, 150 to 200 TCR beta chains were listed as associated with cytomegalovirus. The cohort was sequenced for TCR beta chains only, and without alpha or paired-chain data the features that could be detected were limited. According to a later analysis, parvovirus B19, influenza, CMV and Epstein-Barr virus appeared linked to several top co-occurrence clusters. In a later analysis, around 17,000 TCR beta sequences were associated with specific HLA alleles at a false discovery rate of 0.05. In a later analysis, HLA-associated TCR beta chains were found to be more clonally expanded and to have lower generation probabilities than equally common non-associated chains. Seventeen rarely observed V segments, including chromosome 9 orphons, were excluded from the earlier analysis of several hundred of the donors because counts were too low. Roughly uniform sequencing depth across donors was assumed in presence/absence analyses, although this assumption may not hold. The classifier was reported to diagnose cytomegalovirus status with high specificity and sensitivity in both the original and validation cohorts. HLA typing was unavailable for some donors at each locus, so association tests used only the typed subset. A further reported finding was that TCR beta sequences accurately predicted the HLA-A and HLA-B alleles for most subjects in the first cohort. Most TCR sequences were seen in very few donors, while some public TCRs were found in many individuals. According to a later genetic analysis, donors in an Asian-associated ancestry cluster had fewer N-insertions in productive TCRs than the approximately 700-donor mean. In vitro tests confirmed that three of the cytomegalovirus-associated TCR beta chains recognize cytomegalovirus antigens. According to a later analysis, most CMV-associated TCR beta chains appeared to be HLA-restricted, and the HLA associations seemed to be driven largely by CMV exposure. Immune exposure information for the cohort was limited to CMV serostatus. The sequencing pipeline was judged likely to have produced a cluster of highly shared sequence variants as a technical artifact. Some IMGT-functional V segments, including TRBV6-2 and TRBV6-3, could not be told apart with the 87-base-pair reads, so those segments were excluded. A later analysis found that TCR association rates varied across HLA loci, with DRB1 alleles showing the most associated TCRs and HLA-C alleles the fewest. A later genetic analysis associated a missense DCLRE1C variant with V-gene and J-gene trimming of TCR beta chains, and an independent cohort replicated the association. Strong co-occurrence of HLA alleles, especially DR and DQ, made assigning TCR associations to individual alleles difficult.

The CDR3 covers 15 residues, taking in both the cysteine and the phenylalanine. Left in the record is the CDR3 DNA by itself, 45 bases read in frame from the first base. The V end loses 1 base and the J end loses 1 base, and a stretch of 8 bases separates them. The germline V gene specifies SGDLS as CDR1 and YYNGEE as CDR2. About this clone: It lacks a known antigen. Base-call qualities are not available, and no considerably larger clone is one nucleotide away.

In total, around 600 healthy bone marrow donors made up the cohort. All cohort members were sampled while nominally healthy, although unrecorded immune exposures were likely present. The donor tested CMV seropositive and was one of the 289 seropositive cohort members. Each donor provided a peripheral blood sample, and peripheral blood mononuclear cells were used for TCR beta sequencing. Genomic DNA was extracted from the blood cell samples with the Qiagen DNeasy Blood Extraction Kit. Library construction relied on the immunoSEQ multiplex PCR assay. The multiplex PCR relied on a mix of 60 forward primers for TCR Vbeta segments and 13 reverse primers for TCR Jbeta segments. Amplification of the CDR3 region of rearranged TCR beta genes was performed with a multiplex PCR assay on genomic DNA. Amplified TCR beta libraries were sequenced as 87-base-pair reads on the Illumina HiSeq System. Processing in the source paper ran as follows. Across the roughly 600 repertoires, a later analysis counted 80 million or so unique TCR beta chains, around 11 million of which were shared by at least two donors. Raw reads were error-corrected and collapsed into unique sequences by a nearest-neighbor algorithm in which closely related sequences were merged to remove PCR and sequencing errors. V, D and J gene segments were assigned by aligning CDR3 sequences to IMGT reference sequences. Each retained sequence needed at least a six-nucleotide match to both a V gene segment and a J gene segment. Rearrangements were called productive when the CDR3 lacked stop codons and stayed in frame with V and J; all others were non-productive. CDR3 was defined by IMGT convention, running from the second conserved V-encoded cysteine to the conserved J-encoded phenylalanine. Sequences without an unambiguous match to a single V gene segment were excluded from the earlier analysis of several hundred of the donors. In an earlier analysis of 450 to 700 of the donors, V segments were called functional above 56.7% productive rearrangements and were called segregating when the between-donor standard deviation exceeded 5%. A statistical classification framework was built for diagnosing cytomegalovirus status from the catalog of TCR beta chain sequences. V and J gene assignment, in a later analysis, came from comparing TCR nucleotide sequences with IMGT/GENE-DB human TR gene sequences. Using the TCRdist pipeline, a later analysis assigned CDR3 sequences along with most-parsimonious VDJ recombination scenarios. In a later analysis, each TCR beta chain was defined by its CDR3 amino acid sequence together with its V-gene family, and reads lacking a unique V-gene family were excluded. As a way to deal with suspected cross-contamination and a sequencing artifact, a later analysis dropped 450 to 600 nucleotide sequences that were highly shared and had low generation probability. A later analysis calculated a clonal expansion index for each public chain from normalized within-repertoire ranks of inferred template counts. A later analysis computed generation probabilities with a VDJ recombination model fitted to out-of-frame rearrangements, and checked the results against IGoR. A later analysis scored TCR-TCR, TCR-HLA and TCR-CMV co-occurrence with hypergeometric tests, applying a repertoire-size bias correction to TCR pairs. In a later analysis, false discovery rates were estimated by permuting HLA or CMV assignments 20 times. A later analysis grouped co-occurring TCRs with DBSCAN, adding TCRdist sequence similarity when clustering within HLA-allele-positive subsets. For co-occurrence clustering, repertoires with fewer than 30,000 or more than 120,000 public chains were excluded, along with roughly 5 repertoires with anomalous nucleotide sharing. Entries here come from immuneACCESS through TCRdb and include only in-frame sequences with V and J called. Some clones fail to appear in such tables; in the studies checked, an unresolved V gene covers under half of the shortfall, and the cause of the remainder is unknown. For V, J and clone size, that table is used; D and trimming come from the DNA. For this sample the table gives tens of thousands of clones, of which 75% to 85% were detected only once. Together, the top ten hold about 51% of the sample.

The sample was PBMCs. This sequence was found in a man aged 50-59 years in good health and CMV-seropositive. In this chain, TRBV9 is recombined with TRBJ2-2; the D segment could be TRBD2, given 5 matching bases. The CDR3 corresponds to CASSVSAGNTGELFF. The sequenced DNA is TGTGCCAGCAGCGTATCCGCGGGGAACACCGGGGAGCTGTTTTTT.